A single sample is the source of the 17 T cell receptor beta chains below, sequenced in a study of blood T cell repertoires in COVID-19. The repertoire was sequenced with immunoSEQ multiplex PCR; TCRdb's copy has only in-frame clones and lacks some. The sample shows around 250,000 clones, about 90% of them seen only once. Sequenced sample: PBMCs or T cells enriched from blood (not recorded which). The receptors derive from a woman aged 25 to 45 with acute COVID-19.

This sequence joins TRBV7-9 and TRBJ2-2; TRBD2 might be the D (5 bases). V lost 7 bases and J lost 2, with 17 bases in between. CDR1 SEHNR and CDR2 FQNEAQ come from the germline V gene (reference sequence). This CDR3 has 16 residues. The CDR3 DNA sequence: TGTGCCAGCACCCGAATCCCGGGGTTTAACACCGGGGAGCTGTTTTTT. Translating it yields CASTRIPGFNTGELFF.

The V call is TRBV27, the J call TRBJ2-6, with TRBD1 matching over 12 bases. V lost 6 bases, J lost 1 base, and 1 base stayed unmatched. CDR3 length: 16 residues. Germline assignment: CDR1 MNHEY and CDR2 SMNVEV (reference sequence). The CDR3 region is CASRGQGASGANVLTF. The CDR3 DNA sequence: TGTGCCAGCAGGGGACAGGGGGCATCTGGGGCCAACGTCCTGACTTTC.

The chain recombines TRBV6-2 or TRBV6-3 with TRBJ2-2, with 13 positions matching TRBD2. The CDR3 has 18 residues. The V and J ends lost 0 bases and 2 bases, in that order; junction bases with no gene match: 3. Germline CDR1 MNHEY, CDR2 SVGEGT. In DNA form, the CDR3 reads TGTGCCAGCAGTTACTCGAGGACTAGCGGGGGAAACACCGGGGAGCTGTTTTTT. Encoded protein: CASSYSRTSGGNTGELFF.

J is TRBJ1-1 and V is TRBV10-3; D gene unclear. The CDR3 is 15 amino acids. The V end lost 4 bases, the J end lost 5 bases, and 17 bases lay between the germline ends. The V gene's germline CDR1 is ENHRY and CDR2 SYGVKD. CDR3 region: CAISAAVGVGTEAFF. The DNA for the CDR3 is TGTGCCATCAGTGCGGCTGTCGGGGTCGGGACTGAAGCTTTCTTT.

This clone was counted once. The V gene is TRBV7-3, the J gene TRBJ2-3; 12 nucleotides agree with TRBD2. The germline V gene encodes CDR1 SGHTA and CDR2 FQGTGA. The trim removed 4 bases at V and 0 bases at J, leaving 2 bases unmatched. This CDR3 spans 16 amino acids. CDR3 sequence: CASSSGLAGSTDTQYF. CDR3 sequence (DNA): TGTGCCAGCAGCTCGGGACTAGCGGGTAGCACAGATACGCAGTATTTT.

The sample holds one count of this clone. This chain connects TRBV2 to TRBJ2-7; TRBD1 matches 10 bases. Per the germline V gene, CDR1 is SNHLY and CDR2 is FYNNEI. The CDR3 loop spans 16 amino acids. The V segment lost 4 bases and the J segment 2 bases; nucleotides outside the gene matches: 8. In DNA, the CDR3 is TGTGCCAGCAGTGGCTCCCGGGACAGGGGACCCTACGAGCAGTACTTC. Translating it yields CASSGSRDRGPYEQYF.

V is TRBV5-6 and J is TRBJ1-6; 7 nucleotides match TRBD1. With V trimmed by 3 bases and J by 6 bases, 3 bases remained unmatched. Germline V gives CDR1 SGHDT, CDR2 YYEEEE. CDR3 size: 14 residues. The CDR3 sequence: CASSSGQLNSPLHF. The CDR3 DNA follows: TGTGCCAGCAGCTCGGGACAGCTTAATTCACCCCTCCACTTT.

V and J are TRBV27 and TRBJ2-3; the match to TRBD2 covers 9 bases. Germline values: CDR1 MNHEY, CDR2 SMNVEV (reference sequence). This CDR3 region has 20 residues. The J segment lost 2 bases and the V segment lost 6 bases, leaving 21 bases of the junction unmatched. The CDR3 loop reads CASRPIAGETLNTNTDTQYF. Written as DNA, the CDR3 is TGTGCCAGCAGACCGATAGCGGGAGAAACGCTCAATACAAACACAGATACGCAGTATTTT.

The V gene is TRBV5-1, the J gene TRBJ1-4; weak D call: TRBD1 (6 bases). Trimming removed 4 bases at V and 3 bases at J, with 13 bases between. CDR1 and CDR2 from the germline V gene are SGHRS and YFSETQ. The CDR3 has 15 amino acids. CDR3 residues: CASSPVGGPNEKLFF. For the CDR3, the DNA is TGCGCCAGCAGCCCAGTGGGGGGGCCTAATGAAAAACTGTTTTTT. The complete variable domain, with remaining parts taken from reference TRBV5-1 and TRBJ1-4, reads KAGVTQTPRYLIKTRGQQVTLSCSPISGHRSVSWYQQTPGQGLQFLFEYFSETQRNKGNFPGRFSGRQFSNSRSEMNVSTLELGDSALYLCASSPVGGPNEKLFFGSGTQLSVL.

The chain recombines TRBV18 with TRBJ2-6, with 7 bases that match TRBD1. This CDR3 spans 16 amino acids. The ends lost 5 bases at V and 0 bases at J; junction bases unmatched: 4. In germline, CDR1 is KGHSH, CDR2 LQKENI. In nucleotides, the CDR3 is TGTGCCAGCTCATCTGGGACAGCCTCTGGGGCCAACGTCCTGACTTTC. Residues: CASSSGTASGANVLTF.

The chain uses TRBV28 and TRBJ1-3; perhaps TRBD1 as D (5 bases). V was pared by 8 bases and J by 3 bases, with 14 bases between. Germline V gene data show CDR1 as MDHEN and CDR2 as SYDVKM. The CDR3 loop spans 14 amino acids. The CDR3 DNA is TGTGCCAGCTCCTTCGGGGGAAGTGGAAACACCATATATTTT. Its translation is CASSFGGSGNTIYF.

This chain joins TRBV2 and TRBJ2-3; 13 bases are a match to TRBD2. V was pared by 0 bases and J by 5 bases, with 8 bases of the junction left unmatched. CDR1 and CDR2 from the germline V gene are SNHLY and FYNNEI. The CDR3 has 18 amino acids. In DNA, the CDR3 is TGTGCCAGCAGTGAAGCGGAGACTAGCGGGGGGCCGGGAGATACGCAGTATTTT. Encoded protein: CASSEAETSGGPGDTQYF.

The chain's CDR3 is CASSSSRTSGIYEQYF. The CDR3, as DNA: TGTGCCAGCAGTTCTTCTCGGACTAGCGGAATCTACGAGCAGTACTTC. The chain combines TRBV5-5 with TRBJ2-7, with 10 nucleotides matching TRBD2. The CDR3 has 16 residues. The J segment lost 3 bases and the V segment lost 5 bases, leaving 11 bases of the junction unmatched. Looked up from germline, CDR1 is SGHKS and CDR2 is YYEKEE (reference sequence).

This clone has a handful of counts. The V gene is TRBV28, the J gene TRBJ2-5; 12 bases align to TRBD2. Trimming cost V 5 bases and J 2 bases; bases outside gene matches: 6. The CDR3 totals 16 residues. Germline V gene sequence: CDR1 MDHEN, CDR2 SYDVKM. The CDR3 is CASSKGLAGVQETQYF. In DNA, the CDR3 is TGTGCCAGCAGTAAGGGACTAGCGGGTGTTCAAGAGACCCAGTACTTC.

This sequence joins TRBV7-9 and TRBJ2-5, with D maybe TRBD1 (5 bases). The CDR3 is 13 residues long. The V end was cut by 5 bases, the J end by 1 base, with 8 bases between. Germline-derived CDR1 and CDR2 are SEHNR and FQNEAQ (reference sequence). CDR3 amino acids: CASSLQAQETQYF. The DNA for the CDR3 is TGTGCCAGCAGCCTACAGGCCCAAGAGACCCAGTACTTC.

The chain is built from TRBV11-2 and TRBJ2-1, with TRBD2 identical over 8 bases. The CDR3 is 16 amino acids. V shed 1 base, J shed 7 bases, and the junction held 9 bases outside the gene matches. CDR1 and CDR2 (germline): SGHAT, FQNNGV. The CDR3 reads CASSLAYGRAGNEQFF. CDR3 coding DNA: TGTGCCAGCAGCTTAGCTTACGGGAGGGCTGGGAATGAGCAGTTCTTC.

This chain uses TRBV19 with TRBJ2-3; D possibly corresponds to TRBD2 (5 bases). The CDR3 sequence is 15 residues long. V shed 3 bases and J shed 1 base, with 11 bases lying between them. Germline V gives CDR1 LNHDA, CDR2 SQIVND (reference sequence). The CDR3 region is CASSITAGGTDTQYF. In DNA form, the CDR3 reads TGTGCCAGTAGTATCACGGCGGGTGGCACAGATACGCAGTATTTT. The complete variable domain, with remaining parts taken from reference TRBV19 and TRBJ2-3, reads DGGITQSPKYLFRKEGQNVTLSCEQNLNHDAMYWYRQDPGQGLRLIYYSQIVNDFQKGDIAEGYSVSREKKESFPLTVTSAQKNPTAFYLCASSITAGGTDTQYFGPGTRLTVL.